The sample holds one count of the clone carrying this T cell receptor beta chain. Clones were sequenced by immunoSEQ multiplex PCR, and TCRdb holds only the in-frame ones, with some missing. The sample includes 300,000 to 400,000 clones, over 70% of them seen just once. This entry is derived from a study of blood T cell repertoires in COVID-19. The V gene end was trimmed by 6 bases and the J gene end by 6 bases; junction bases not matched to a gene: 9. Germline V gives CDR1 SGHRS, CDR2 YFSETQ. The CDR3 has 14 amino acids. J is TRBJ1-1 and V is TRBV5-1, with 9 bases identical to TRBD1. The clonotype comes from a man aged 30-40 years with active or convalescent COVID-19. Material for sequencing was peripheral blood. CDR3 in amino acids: CASTSTTGGPEAFF. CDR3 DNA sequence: TGCGCCAGCACTTCAACTACAGGGGGCCCTGAAGCTTTCTTT. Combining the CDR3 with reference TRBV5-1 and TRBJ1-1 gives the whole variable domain KAGVTQTPRYLIKTRGQQVTLSCSPISGHRSVSWYQQTPGQGLQFLFEYFSETQRNKGNFPGRFSGRQFSNSRSEMNVSTLELGDSALYLCASTSTTGGPEAFFGQGTRLTVV.